These T cell receptor beta chains were read from a single sample in a study of blood T cell repertoires in COVID-19. Assay: immunoSEQ multiplex PCR; the TCRdb copy retains only in-frame clones and omits some. The sample consists of approximately 200,000 clones, about 85% of them appearing once. The sample was peripheral blood. The receptor set was obtained from a middle-aged man with acute or convalescent COVID-19. Both conserved end residues are part of each CDR3. Each record gives: V gene, J gene, CDR3 protein.

V gene: TRBV4-1
J gene: TRBJ2-5
CDR3 protein: CASSPGPSGGGETQYF

V gene: TRBV25-1
J gene: TRBJ1-2
CDR3 protein: CASSAPQGTGVYGYTF

V gene: TRBV3-1/TRBV3-2
J gene: TRBJ1-2
CDR3 protein: CASSPKGTGYGYTF

V gene: TRBV27
J gene: TRBJ1-1
CDR3 protein: CASSFWGVSFF

V gene: TRBV7-8
J gene: TRBJ2-7
CDR3 protein: CASSPWTGGSYEQYF

V gene: TRBV19
J gene: TRBJ1-2
CDR3 protein: CASSIDRVGYTF

V gene: TRBV6-5
J gene: TRBJ1-4
CDR3 protein: CASSTSLGELFF

V gene: TRBV18
J gene: TRBJ2-6
CDR3 protein: CASSEQTTVSGANVLTF

V gene: TRBV27
J gene: TRBJ2-5
CDR3 protein: CASSWTGPQETQYF

V gene: TRBV15
J gene: TRBJ2-1
CDR3 protein: CATSRGPVSSSYNEQFF